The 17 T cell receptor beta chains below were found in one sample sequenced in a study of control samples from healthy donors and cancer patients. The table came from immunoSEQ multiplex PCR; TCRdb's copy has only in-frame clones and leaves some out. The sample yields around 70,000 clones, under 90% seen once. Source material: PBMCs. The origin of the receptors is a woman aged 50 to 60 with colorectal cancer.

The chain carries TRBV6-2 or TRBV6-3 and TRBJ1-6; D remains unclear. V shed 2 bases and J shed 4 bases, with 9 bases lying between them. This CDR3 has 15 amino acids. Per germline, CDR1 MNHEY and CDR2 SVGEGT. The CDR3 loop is CASSYRLSYNSPLHF. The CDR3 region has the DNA TGTGCCAGCAGTTACCGGTTATCTTATAATTCACCCCTCCACTTT.

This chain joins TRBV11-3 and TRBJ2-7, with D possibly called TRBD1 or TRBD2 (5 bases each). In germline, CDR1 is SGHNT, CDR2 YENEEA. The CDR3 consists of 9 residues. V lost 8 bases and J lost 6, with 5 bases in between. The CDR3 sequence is CASGGEQYV. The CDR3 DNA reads TGTGCCAGCGGGGGCGAGCAGTACGTC.

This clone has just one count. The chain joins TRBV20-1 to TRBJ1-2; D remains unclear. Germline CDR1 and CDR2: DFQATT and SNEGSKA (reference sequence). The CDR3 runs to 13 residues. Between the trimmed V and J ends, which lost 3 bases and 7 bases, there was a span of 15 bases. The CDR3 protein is CSASIGVKSGYTF. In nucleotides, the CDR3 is TGCAGTGCTAGTATTGGGGTGAAGAGTGGCTACACCTTC.

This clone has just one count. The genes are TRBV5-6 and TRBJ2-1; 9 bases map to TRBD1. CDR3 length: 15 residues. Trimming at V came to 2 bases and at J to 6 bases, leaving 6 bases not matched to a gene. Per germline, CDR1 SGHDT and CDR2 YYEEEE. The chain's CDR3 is CASSLGGQGINEQFF. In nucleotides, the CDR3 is TGTGCCAGCAGCTTAGGGGGACAGGGAATCAATGAGCAGTTCTTC.

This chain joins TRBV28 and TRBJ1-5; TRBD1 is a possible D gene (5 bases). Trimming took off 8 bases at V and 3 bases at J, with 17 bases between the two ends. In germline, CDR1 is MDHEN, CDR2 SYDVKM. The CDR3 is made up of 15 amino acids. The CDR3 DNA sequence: TGTGCCAGCGGGGCTGTAGGACGGTACAATCAGCCCCAGCATTTT. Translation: CASGAVGRYNQPQHF.

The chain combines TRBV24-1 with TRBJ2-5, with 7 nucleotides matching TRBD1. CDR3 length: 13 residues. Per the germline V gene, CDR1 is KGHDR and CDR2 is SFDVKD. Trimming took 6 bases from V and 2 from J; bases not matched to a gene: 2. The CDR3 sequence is CATSRGPQETQYF. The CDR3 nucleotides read TGTGCCACCAGTAGGGGGCCGCAAGAGACCCAGTACTTC.

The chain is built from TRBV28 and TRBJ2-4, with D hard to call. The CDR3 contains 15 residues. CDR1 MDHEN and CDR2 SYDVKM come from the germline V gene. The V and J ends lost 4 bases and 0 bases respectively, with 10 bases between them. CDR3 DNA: TGTGCCAGCAGTTCATCGTCATTAGCCAAAAACATTCAGTACTTC. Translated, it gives CASSSSSLAKNIQYF.

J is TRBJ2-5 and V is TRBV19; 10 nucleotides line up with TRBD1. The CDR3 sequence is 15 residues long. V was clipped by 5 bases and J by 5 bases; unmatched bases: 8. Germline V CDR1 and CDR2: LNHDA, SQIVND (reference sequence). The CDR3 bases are TGTGCCAGTAGTCCGGGGACAGGGGATTTGGAGACCCAGTACTTC. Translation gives CASSPGTGDLETQYF.

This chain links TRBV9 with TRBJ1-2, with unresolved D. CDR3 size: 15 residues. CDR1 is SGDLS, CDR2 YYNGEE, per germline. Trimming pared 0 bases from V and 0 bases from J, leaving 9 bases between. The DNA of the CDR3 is TGTGCCAGCAGCGTAGGGGGAACCCCTAACTATGGCTACACCTTC. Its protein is CASSVGGTPNYGYTF. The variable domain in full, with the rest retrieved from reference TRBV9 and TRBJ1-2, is DSGVTQTPKHLITATGQRVTLRCSPRSGDLSVYWYQQSLDQGLQFLIQYYNGEERAKGNILERFSAQQFPDLHSELNLSSLELGDSALYFCASSVGGTPNYGYTFGSGTRLTVV.

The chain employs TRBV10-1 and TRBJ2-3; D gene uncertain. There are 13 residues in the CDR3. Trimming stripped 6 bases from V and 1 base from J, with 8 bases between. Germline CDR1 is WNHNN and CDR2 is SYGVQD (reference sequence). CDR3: CASSPSGTDTQYF. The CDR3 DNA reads TGCGCCAGCAGCCCCAGCGGCACAGATACGCAGTATTTT.

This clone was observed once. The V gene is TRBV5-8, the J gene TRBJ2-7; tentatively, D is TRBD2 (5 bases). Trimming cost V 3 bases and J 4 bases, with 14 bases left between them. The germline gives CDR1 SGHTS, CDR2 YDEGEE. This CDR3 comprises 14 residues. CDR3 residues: CASSSSARGYEQYV. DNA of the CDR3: TGTGCCAGCAGCTCTTCGGCCCGGGGATACGAGCAGTACGTC.

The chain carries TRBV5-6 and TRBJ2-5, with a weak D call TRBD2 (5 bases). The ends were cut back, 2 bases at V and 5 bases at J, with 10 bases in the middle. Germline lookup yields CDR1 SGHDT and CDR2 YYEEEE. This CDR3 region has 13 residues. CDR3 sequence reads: CASSFRRRETQYF. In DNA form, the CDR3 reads TGTGCCAGCAGCTTCCGACGGAGGGAGACCCAGTACTTC.

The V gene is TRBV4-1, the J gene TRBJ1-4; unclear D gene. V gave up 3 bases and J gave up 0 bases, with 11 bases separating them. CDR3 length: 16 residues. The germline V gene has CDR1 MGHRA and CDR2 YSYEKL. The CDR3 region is CASSQRTEATNEKLFF. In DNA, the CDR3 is TGCGCCAGCAGCCAGAGGACTGAGGCAACTAATGAAAAACTGTTTTTT.

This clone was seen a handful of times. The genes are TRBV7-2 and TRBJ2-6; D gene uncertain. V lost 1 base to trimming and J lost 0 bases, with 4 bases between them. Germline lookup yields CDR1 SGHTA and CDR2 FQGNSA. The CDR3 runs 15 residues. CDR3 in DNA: TGTGCCAGCAGCTTAGAGACCTCTGGGGCCAACGTCCTGACTTTC. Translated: CASSLETSGANVLTF.

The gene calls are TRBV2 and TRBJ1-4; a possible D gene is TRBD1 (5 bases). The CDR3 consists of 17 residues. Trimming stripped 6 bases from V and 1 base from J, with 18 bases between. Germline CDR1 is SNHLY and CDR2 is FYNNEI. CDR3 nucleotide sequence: TGTGCCAGCAGCCGCGTCGGCTTCGGGGGAACTAATGAAAAACTGTTTTTT. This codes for CASSRVGFGGTNEKLFF.

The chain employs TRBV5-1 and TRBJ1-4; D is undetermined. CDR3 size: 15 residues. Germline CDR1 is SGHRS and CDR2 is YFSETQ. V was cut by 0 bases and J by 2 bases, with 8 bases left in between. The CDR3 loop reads CASSLAGNTNEKLFF. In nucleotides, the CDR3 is TGCGCCAGCAGCTTGGCGGGGAATACTAATGAAAAACTGTTTTTT.

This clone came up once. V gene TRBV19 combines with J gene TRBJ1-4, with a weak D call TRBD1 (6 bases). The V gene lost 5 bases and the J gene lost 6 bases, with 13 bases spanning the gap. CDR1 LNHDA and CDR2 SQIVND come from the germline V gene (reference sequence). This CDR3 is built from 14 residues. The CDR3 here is CASSPWTVDEKLFF. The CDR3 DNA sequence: TGTGCCAGTAGTCCCTGGACAGTGGATGAAAAACTGTTTTTT.